There are a few counts of the clone carrying this TCR beta chain. The antigen is unknown. CDR3 regions were amplified by Arm-PCR using iRepertoire HTBI primers to build TCR beta libraries. TCRdb ran MiXCR on the multiplex PCR reads and lists one entry per CDR3 protein. The sample carries roughly 430,000 distinct CDR3 sequences, approximately 22% recorded once. The data stem from a study of regulatory T cells in long-lasting Graves disease. Time point of the sample: persistent/refractory GD, antithyroid drugs over 5 years with positive TRAb. Scientists built the TCR library using RNA that was extracted from PBMCs. A blood draw put 8.5 to 10 milliliters of peripheral blood into EDTA tubes. V lost 2 bases to trimming and J lost 8 bases, with 15 bases between them. Looked up from germline, CDR1 is MNHEY and CDR2 is SVGAGI. The CDR3 is 15 residues long. Study conclusions and caveats: Newly diagnosed patients had higher TCR diversity than persistent Graves' patients did. Gene preferences differed: TRBV28, TRBJ1-2, TRBJ2-5 in persistent cases.

The specimen was peripheral blood mononuclear cells (PBMCs), collected when the disease was refractory, from a patient treated with antithyroid drugs. V usage is TRBV6-5 and J usage is TRBJ1-4; D not resolved. The receptor was isolated from a female donor with Graves disease. The CDR3 DNA sequence: TGTGCCAGCAGTTACCGCGTACCTAAGGACGAAAAACTGTTTTTT. Translating gives CASSYRVPKDEKLFF.